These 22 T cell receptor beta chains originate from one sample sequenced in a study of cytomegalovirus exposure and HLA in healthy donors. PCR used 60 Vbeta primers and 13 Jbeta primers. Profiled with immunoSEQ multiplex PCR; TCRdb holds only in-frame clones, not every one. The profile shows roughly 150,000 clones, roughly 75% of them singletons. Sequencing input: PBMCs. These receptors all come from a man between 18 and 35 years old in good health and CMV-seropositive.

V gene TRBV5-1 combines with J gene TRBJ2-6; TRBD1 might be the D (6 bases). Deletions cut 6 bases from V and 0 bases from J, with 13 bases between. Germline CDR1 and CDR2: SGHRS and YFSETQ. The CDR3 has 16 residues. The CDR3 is CASTPGHSSGANVLTF. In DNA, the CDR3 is TGCGCCAGCACACCGGGACATAGCTCTGGGGCCAACGTCCTGACTTTC.

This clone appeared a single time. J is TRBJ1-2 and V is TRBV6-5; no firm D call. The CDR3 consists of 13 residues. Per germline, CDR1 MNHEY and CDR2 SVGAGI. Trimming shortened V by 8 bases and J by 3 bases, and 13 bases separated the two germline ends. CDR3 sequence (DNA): TGTGCCAGCCTACCCCCAATGGACTATGGCTACACCTTC. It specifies CASLPPMDYGYTF.

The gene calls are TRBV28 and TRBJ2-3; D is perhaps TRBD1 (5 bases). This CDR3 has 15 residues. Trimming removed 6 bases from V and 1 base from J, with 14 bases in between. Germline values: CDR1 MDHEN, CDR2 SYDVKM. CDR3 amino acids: CASRTEGVGTDTQYF. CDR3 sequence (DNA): TGTGCCAGCAGAACGGAAGGGGTGGGCACAGATACGCAGTATTTT. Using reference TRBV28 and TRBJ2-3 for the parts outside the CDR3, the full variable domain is DVKVTQSSRYLVKRTGEKVFLECVQDMDHENMFWYRQDPGLGLRLIYFSYDVKMKEKGDIPEGYSVSREKKERFSLILESASTNQTSMYLCASRTEGVGTDTQYFGPGTRLTVL.

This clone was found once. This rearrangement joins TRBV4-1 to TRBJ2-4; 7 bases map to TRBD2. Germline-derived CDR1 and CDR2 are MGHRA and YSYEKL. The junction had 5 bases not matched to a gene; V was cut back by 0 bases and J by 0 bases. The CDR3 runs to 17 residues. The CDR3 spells CASSQEVGGGAKNIQYF. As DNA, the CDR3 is TGCGCCAGCAGCCAAGAGGTTGGGGGGGGAGCCAAAAACATTCAGTACTTC.

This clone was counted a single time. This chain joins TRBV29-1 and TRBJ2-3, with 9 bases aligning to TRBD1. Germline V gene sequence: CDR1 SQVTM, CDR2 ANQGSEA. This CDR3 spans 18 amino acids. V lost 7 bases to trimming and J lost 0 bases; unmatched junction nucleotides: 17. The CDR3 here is CSADGTGKIPTSTDTQYF. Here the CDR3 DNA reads TGCAGCGCTGACGGGACAGGGAAGATACCTACTAGCACAGATACGCAGTATTTT.

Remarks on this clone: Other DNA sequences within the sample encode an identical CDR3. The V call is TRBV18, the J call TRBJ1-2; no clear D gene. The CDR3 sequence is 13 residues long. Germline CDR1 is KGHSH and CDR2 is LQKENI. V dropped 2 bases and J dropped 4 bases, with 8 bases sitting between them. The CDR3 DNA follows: TGTGCCAGCTCACCAGATTCCAGCTATGGCTACACCTTC. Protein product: CASSPDSSYGYTF.

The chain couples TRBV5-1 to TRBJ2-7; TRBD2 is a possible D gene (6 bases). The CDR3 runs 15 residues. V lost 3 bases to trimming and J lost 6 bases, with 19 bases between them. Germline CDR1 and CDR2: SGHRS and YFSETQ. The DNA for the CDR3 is TGCGCCAGCAGCTCTACTGGGACTGGGGGGTTCGAGCAGTACTTC. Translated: CASSSTGTGGFEQYF.

The CDR3 sequence: CASRRTEPNTGELFF. The CDR3 coding sequence is TGTGCCAGCAGACGGACAGAGCCGAACACCGGGGAGCTGTTTTTT. The chain uses TRBV7-9 and TRBJ2-2, with a possible D match to TRBD1 (6 bases). Germline loops: CDR1 SEHNR, CDR2 FQNEAQ (reference sequence). V lost 6 bases, J lost 0 bases, and 11 bases lay in between. The CDR3 is 15 residues long. The variable domain in full, with the rest retrieved from reference TRBV7-9 and TRBJ2-2, is DTGVSQNPRHKITKRGQNVTFRCDPISEHNRLYWYRQTLGQGPEFLTYFQNEAQLEKSRLLSDRFSAERPKGSFSTLEIQRTEQGDSAMYLCASRRTEPNTGELFFGEGSRLTVL.

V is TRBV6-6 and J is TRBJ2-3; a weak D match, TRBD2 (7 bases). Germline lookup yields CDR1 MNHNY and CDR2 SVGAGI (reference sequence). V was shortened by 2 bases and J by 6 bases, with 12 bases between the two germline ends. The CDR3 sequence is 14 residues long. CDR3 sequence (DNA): TGTGCCAGCAGTTACCGGGGGGCGGCGGATACGCAGTATTTT. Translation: CASSYRGAADTQYF.

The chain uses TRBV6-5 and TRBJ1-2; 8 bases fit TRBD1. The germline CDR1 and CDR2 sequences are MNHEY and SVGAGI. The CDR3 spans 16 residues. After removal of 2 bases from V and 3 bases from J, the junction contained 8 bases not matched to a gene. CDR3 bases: TGTGCCAGCAGTTACGCTGTACAGGGGGAGTACTATGGCTACACCTTC. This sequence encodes CASSYAVQGEYYGYTF.

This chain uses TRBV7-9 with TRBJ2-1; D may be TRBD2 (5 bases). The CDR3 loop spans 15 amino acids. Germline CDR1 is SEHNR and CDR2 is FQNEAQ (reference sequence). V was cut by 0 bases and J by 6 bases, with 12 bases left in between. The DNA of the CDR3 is TGTGCCAGCAGCTTAGCGGGAGCCACCACCAATGAGCAGTTCTTC. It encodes CASSLAGATTNEQFF.

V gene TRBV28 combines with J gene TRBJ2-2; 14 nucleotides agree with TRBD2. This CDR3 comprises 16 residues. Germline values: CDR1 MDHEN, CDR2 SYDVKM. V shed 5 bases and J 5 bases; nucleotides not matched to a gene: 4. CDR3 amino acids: CASSGGTSGSTGELFF. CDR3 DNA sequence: TGTGCCAGCAGTGGAGGGACTAGCGGGAGTACCGGGGAGCTGTTTTTT.

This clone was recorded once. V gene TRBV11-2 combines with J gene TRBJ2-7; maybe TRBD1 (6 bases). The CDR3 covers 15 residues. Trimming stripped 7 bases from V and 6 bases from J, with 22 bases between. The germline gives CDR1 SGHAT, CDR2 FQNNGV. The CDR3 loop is CASTSQGTPSGEQYF. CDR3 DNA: TGTGCCAGCACCTCACAGGGTACACCCTCCGGCGAGCAGTACTTC.

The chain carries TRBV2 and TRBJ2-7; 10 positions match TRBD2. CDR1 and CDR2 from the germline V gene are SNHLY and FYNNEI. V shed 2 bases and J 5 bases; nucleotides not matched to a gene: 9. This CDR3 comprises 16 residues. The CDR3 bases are TGTGCCAGCAGTGAATTGCCAGGAGGACTAGCGGACGAGCAGTACTTC. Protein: CASSELPGGLADEQYF.

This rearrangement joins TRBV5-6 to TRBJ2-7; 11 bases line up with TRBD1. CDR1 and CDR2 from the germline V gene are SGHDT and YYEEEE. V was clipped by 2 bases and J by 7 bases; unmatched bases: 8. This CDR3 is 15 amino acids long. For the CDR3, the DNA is TGTGCCAGCAGCTTAATGGGACAGGGGGGCCGGGAGCAGTACTTC. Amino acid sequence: CASSLMGQGGREQYF.

CDR3 DNA: TGTGCCAGCGGACAGGGCTTCAGCTCTGGGGCCAACGTCCTGACTTTC. Protein product: CASGQGFSSGANVLTF. The chain recombines TRBV2 with TRBJ2-6; 8 nucleotides match TRBD1. The J segment lost 0 bases and the V segment lost 8 bases, leaving 6 bases of the junction unmatched. The germline CDR1 and CDR2 sequences are SNHLY and FYNNEI. The CDR3 runs to 16 residues.

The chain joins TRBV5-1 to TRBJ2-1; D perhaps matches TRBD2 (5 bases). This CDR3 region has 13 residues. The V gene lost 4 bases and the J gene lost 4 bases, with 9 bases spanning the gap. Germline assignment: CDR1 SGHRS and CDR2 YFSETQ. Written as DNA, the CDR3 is TGCGCCAGCAGCGCGCCGGGGTACAATGAGCAGTTCTTC. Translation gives CASSAPGYNEQFF.

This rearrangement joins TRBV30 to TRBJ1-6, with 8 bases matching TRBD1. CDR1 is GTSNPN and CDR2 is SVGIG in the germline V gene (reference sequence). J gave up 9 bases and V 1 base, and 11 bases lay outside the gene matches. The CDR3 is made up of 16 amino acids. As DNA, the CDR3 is TGTGCCTGGAGTGAACCCAGGACAGGGCTTGGTTCACCCCTCCACTTT. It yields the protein CAWSEPRTGLGSPLHF.

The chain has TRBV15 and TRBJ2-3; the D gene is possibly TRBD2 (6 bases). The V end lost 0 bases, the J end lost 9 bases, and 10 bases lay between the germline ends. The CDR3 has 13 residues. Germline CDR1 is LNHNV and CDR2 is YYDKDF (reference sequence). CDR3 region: CATSRDGGGTQYF. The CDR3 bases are TGTGCCACCAGCAGAGATGGAGGAGGGACGCAGTATTTT.

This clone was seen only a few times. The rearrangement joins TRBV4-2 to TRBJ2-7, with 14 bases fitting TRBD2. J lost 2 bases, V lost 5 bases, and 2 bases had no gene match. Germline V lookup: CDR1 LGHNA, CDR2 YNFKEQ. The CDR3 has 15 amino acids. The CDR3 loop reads CASSTGLAGAYEQYF. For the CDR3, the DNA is TGTGCCAGCAGCACGGGACTAGCGGGAGCCTACGAGCAGTACTTC.

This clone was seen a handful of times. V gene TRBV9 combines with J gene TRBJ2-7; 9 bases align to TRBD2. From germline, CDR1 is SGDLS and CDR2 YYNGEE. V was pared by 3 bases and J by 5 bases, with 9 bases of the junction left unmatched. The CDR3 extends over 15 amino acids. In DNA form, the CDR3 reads TGTGCCAGCAGCGAATCCGGGACTAGCTTCGACGAGCAGTACTTC. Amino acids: CASSESGTSFDEQYF.

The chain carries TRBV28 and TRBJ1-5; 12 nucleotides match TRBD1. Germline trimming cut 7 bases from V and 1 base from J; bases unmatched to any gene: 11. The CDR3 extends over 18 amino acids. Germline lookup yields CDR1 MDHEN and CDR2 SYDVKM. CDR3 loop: CASTAGTGGFVSNQPQHF. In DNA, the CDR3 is TGTGCCAGCACCGCAGGGACAGGGGGCTTTGTAAGCAATCAGCCCCAGCATTTT.